This T cell receptor beta chain comes out of a study of cytomegalovirus exposure and HLA in healthy donors. Study-wide results and limits: An assumption of roughly uniform sequencing depth across donors underlay the presence/absence analyses.

The CDR3 runs to 15 residues. The trim removed 3 bases at V and 10 bases at J, leaving 7 bases unmatched. Germline CDR1 reads MNHEY; CDR2 reads SVGAGI. Comments on this clone: What it binds is unknown.

Primers: 60 Vbeta forward and 13 Jbeta reverse. TCRdb's table, derived via immunoSEQ multiplex PCR, lists solely in-frame clones and lacks some. In the table there are about 160,000 clones, under 80% of which are singletons. V is TRBV6-5 and J is TRBJ2-1, with 12 bases identical to TRBD2. This TCR was sampled from a female donor in good health and CMV-seronegative. The sample taken for sequencing was PBMCs. CDR3 in DNA: TGTGCCAGCAGTTATACGGCTAGCGGGAGGGAGGAGCAGTTCTTC. Protein sequence: CASSYTASGREEQFF.